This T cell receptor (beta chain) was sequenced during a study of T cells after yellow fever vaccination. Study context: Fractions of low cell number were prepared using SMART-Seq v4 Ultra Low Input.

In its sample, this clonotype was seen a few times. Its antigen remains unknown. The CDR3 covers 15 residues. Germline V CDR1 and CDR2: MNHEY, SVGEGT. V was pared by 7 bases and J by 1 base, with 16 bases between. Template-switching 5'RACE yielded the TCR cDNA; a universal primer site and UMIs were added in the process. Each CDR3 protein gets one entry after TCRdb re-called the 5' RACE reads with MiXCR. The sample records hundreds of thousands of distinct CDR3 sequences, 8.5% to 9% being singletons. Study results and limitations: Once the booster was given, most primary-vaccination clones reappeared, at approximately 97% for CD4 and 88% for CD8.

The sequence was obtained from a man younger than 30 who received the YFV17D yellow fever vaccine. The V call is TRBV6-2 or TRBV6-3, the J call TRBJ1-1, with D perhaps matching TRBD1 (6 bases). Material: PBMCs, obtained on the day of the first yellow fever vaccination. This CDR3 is CASNNAETGNTEAFF. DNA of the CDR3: TGTGCCAGCAATAACGCGGAGACAGGGAACACTGAAGCTTTCTTT.